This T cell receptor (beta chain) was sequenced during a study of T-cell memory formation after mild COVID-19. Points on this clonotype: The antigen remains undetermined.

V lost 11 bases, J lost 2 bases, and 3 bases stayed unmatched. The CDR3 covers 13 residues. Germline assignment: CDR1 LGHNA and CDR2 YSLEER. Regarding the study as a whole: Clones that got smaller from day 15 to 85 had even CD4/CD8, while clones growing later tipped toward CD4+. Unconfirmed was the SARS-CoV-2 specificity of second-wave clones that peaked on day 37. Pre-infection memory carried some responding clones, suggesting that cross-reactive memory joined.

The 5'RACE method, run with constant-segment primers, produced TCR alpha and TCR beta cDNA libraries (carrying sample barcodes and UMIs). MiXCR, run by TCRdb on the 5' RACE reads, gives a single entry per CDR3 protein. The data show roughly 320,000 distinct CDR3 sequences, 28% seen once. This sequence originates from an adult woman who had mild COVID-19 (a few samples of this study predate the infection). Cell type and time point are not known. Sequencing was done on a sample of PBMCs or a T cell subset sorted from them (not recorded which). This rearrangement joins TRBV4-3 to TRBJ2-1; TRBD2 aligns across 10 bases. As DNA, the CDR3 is TGCGCCTCCAGCGGGAGGGCCTACAATGAGCAGTTCTTC. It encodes CASSGRAYNEQFF.